This TCR beta chain was sequenced in a study of Graves' ophthalmopathy and Graves' hyperthyroidism. This clonotype was seen ten or more times. Amplification of the TCR beta CDR3 regions used RNA transcripts (as template). The workflow started with a first-round RT-PCR run with HTBI primers and then moved on to a second-round multiplex PCR. TCRdb independently ran MiXCR on the multiplex PCR reads; one entry per CDR3 protein. Here the sample spans about 420,000 distinct CDR3 sequences, more than 20% being singletons. The CDR3 length is 14 residues. Per the germline V gene, CDR1 is SGHTA and CDR2 is FQGNSA. The ends lost 5 bases at V and 7 bases at J; junction bases unmatched: 9.

The rearrangement links TRBV7-2 to TRBJ2-7; 9 bases are a match to TRBD2. The receptor comes from a woman between 18 and 30 years old with stable Graves' hyperthyroidism. The material sequenced was peripheral blood. Here the CDR3 reads CASSPLAGSSEQYF. Here the CDR3 DNA reads TGTGCCAGCAGCCCTCTAGCGGGGTCTAGTGAGCAGTACTTC.